These T cell receptor beta chains were read from a single sample in a study of vaccination effects on CD4 cells after COVID-19. These receptors' antigens are unknown. TCRdb keeps only in-frame clones here, not all; method: immunoSEQ multiplex PCR. The data contain around 67,000 clones, about 80% of them singletons. Source: CD4+ T cells from PBMCs cultured with HCoV-229E spike peptides, taken after COVID-19 vaccination. These receptors were taken from a human donor who received a COVID-19 vaccine. Each CDR3 is given with its conserved first and last residue. Fields, in order: J gene, clone size, D gene, V gene, CDR3 protein, CDR3 DNA. A D gene is named only where the DNA matches it firmly. Clone size is shown for a subset of rows, as once, few, many or a class of expanded clone.

j_call: TRBJ2-1
clone_size: NA
d_call: NA
v_call: TRBV5-6
cdr3_aa: CASSSAGWLNEQFF
cdr3_nt: TGTGCCAGCAGCTCGGCAGGGTGGCTCAATGAGCAGTTCTTC

j_call: TRBJ1-2
clone_size: NA
d_call: NA
v_call: TRBV21-1
cdr3_aa: CASSKEPGLRYGYTF
cdr3_nt: TGTGCCAGCAGCAAAGAACCAGGGCTAAGATATGGCTACACCTTC

j_call: TRBJ1-2
clone_size: NA
d_call: NA
v_call: TRBV7-2
cdr3_aa: CASSFPNYGYTF
cdr3_nt: TGTGCCAGCAGCTTCCCTAACTATGGCTACACCTTC

j_call: TRBJ1-2
clone_size: NA
d_call: TRBD1
v_call: TRBV5-6
cdr3_aa: CASSPRSGTGHGYTF
cdr3_nt: TGTGCCAGCAGCCCAAGGTCCGGGACAGGTCATGGCTACACCTTC

j_call: TRBJ2-3
clone_size: NA
d_call: TRBD1
v_call: TRBV7-8
cdr3_aa: CASSPWDRVLADTQYF
cdr3_nt: TGTGCCAGCAGCCCTTGGGACAGGGTGTTGGCGGATACGCAGTATTTT

j_call: TRBJ1-2
clone_size: NA
d_call: TRBD1
v_call: TRBV19
cdr3_aa: CASTLYPGQNGYTF
cdr3_nt: TGTGCCAGTACCCTATACCCGGGACAGAATGGCTACACCTTC

j_call: TRBJ2-3
clone_size: NA
d_call: NA
v_call: TRBV2
cdr3_aa: CASSLATDTQYF
cdr3_nt: TGTGCCAGCAGTCTAGCTACAGATACGCAGTATTTT

j_call: TRBJ2-3
clone_size: once
d_call: NA
v_call: TRBV7-3
cdr3_aa: CASSPKPRGNTDTQYF
cdr3_nt: TGTGCCAGCAGCCCAAAGCCCCGGGGGAACACAGATACGCAGTATTTT

j_call: TRBJ2-1
clone_size: once
d_call: NA
v_call: TRBV4-3
cdr3_aa: CASSRSTGSYYNEQFF
cdr3_nt: TGCGCCAGCAGCCGATCGACAGGATCCTACTACAATGAGCAGTTCTTC

j_call: TRBJ1-2
clone_size: NA
d_call: NA
v_call: TRBV19
cdr3_aa: CASSPGAGTFLNYGYTF
cdr3_nt: TGTGCCAGTAGTCCCGGGGCAGGTACCTTCCTTAACTATGGCTACACCTTC

j_call: TRBJ1-4
clone_size: NA
d_call: NA
v_call: TRBV30
cdr3_aa: CAWSFTGRGEKLFF
cdr3_nt: TGTGCCTGGAGTTTCACAGGGAGGGGTGAAAAACTGTTTTTT

j_call: TRBJ2-2
clone_size: once
d_call: TRBD1
v_call: TRBV14
cdr3_aa: CASSHGLWTGVTGELFF
cdr3_nt: TGTGCCAGCAGCCACGGACTATGGACAGGGGTGACCGGGGAGCTGTTTTTT

j_call: TRBJ1-2
clone_size: NA
d_call: NA
v_call: TRBV2
cdr3_aa: CASSEARVGGGYGYTF
cdr3_nt: TGTGCCAGCAGTGAAGCGCGGGTAGGGGGAGGGTATGGCTACACCTTC

j_call: TRBJ2-2
clone_size: NA
d_call: TRBD1
v_call: TRBV19
cdr3_aa: CASRSGQGNTGELFF
cdr3_nt: TGTGCCAGTAGGTCGGGACAGGGAAACACCGGGGAGCTGTTTTTT

j_call: TRBJ2-1
clone_size: NA
d_call: NA
v_call: TRBV7-9
cdr3_aa: CASSLPGKEIGNEQFF
cdr3_nt: TGTGCCAGCAGCTTACCAGGGAAAGAGATAGGCAATGAGCAGTTCTTC

j_call: TRBJ1-1
clone_size: NA
d_call: NA
v_call: TRBV6-5
cdr3_aa: CASSRGATEAFF
cdr3_nt: TGTGCCAGCAGTCGGGGGGCCACTGAAGCTTTCTTT

j_call: TRBJ1-5
clone_size: NA
d_call: TRBD1
v_call: TRBV18
cdr3_aa: CASSLTGGKQPQHF
cdr3_nt: TGTGCCAGCTCACTAACAGGGGGGAAACAGCCCCAGCATTTT

j_call: TRBJ1-5
clone_size: NA
d_call: TRBD1
v_call: TRBV6-5
cdr3_aa: CASTRTGGAPQHF
cdr3_nt: TGTGCCAGCACCCGGACAGGGGGAGCGCCCCAGCATTTT

j_call: TRBJ1-2
clone_size: NA
d_call: TRBD1
v_call: TRBV30
cdr3_aa: CAWSVGGPLSTF
cdr3_nt: TGTGCCTGGAGTGTAGGGGGCCCCCTCTCGACCTTC

j_call: TRBJ2-3
clone_size: NA
d_call: NA
v_call: TRBV3-1/TRBV3-2
cdr3_aa: CASSRGGGGHTQYF
cdr3_nt: TGTGCCAGCAGCCGCGGAGGGGGGGGGCATACGCAGTATTTT

j_call: TRBJ2-2
clone_size: NA
d_call: NA
v_call: TRBV25-1
cdr3_aa: CASSVIGTSTGELFF
cdr3_nt: TGTGCCAGCAGTGTAATTGGGACTTCCACCGGGGAGCTGTTTTTT

j_call: TRBJ1-5
clone_size: few
d_call: NA
v_call: TRBV6-2/TRBV6-3
cdr3_aa: CASSSEGTGGWQPQHF
cdr3_nt: TGTGCCAGCAGTTCCGAGGGGACGGGAGGATGGCAGCCCCAGCATTTT

j_call: TRBJ1-5
clone_size: NA
d_call: TRBD1
v_call: TRBV7-2
cdr3_aa: CASSDRDRGNQPQHF
cdr3_nt: TGTGCCAGCAGCGACCGAGACAGGGGCAATCAGCCCCAGCATTTT

j_call: TRBJ2-2
clone_size: NA
d_call: TRBD2
v_call: TRBV7-2
cdr3_aa: CASSSSGGTGELFF
cdr3_nt: TGTGCCAGCAGCAGTAGCGGGGGCACCGGGGAGCTGTTTTTT

j_call: TRBJ1-2
clone_size: few
d_call: NA
v_call: TRBV4-1
cdr3_aa: CASSSGLLRNGYTF
cdr3_nt: TGCGCCAGCAGCTCCGGGCTCTTACGGAATGGCTACACCTTC

j_call: TRBJ1-6
clone_size: NA
d_call: NA
v_call: TRBV19
cdr3_aa: CASSIMGAANNSPLHF
cdr3_nt: TGTGCCAGTAGTATAATGGGAGCAGCCAATAATTCACCCCTCCACTTT

j_call: TRBJ2-2
clone_size: NA
d_call: TRBD1
v_call: TRBV19
cdr3_aa: CASSILGQGNTGELFF
cdr3_nt: TGTGCCAGTAGTATATTAGGACAGGGGAACACCGGGGAGCTGTTTTTT

j_call: TRBJ1-2
clone_size: few
d_call: NA
v_call: TRBV7-8
cdr3_aa: CASSLESGLNYGYTF
cdr3_nt: TGTGCCAGCAGCTTAGAATCCGGTCTGAACTATGGCTACACCTTC

j_call: TRBJ2-5
clone_size: NA
d_call: TRBD2
v_call: TRBV4-2
cdr3_aa: CASSQRILGGTSGGETQYF
cdr3_nt: TGTGCCAGCAGCCAAAGAATCCTGGGCGGGACTAGCGGGGGTGAGACCCAGTACTTC

j_call: TRBJ2-5
clone_size: NA
d_call: NA
v_call: TRBV7-3
cdr3_aa: CASSPSDITETQYF
cdr3_nt: TGTGCCAGCAGCCCTTCGGACATCACCGAGACCCAGTACTTC

j_call: TRBJ2-2
clone_size: NA
d_call: NA
v_call: TRBV6-6
cdr3_aa: CASSRPTATNTGELFF
cdr3_nt: TGTGCCAGCAGCCGGCCGACAGCGACGAACACCGGGGAGCTGTTTTTT

j_call: TRBJ1-6
clone_size: NA
d_call: NA
v_call: TRBV7-2
cdr3_aa: CASSFGYQSLALHF
cdr3_nt: TGTGCCAGCAGCTTCGGTTACCAAAGTTTGGCCCTCCACTTT

j_call: TRBJ1-1
clone_size: NA
d_call: NA
v_call: TRBV3-1/TRBV3-2
cdr3_aa: CASSQPGGNTEAFF
cdr3_nt: TGTGCCAGCAGCCAACCGGGGGGCAATACTGAAGCTTTCTTT

j_call: TRBJ1-6
clone_size: once
d_call: NA
v_call: TRBV11-2
cdr3_aa: CASSQQPHNSPLHF
cdr3_nt: TGTGCCAGCAGCCAACAGCCCCATAATTCACCCCTCCACTTT

j_call: TRBJ1-4
clone_size: NA
d_call: NA
v_call: TRBV4-1
cdr3_aa: CASSQDQMAEKLFF
cdr3_nt: TGCGCCAGCAGCCAAGATCAGATGGCTGAAAAACTGTTTTTT

j_call: TRBJ2-4
clone_size: NA
d_call: NA
v_call: TRBV3-1/TRBV3-2
cdr3_aa: CASSQDRVIQYF
cdr3_nt: TGTGCCAGCAGCCAAGATCGAGTCATTCAGTACTTC

j_call: TRBJ2-6
clone_size: NA
d_call: NA
v_call: TRBV27
cdr3_aa: CASGERTAPGANVLTF
cdr3_nt: TGTGCCAGCGGAGAGAGGACGGCCCCTGGGGCCAACGTCCTGACTTTC

j_call: TRBJ1-2
clone_size: once
d_call: NA
v_call: TRBV5-1
cdr3_aa: CASSLDTGPYGYTF
cdr3_nt: TGCGCCAGCAGCTTGGACACAGGGCCCTATGGCTACACCTTC

j_call: TRBJ1-2
clone_size: NA
d_call: NA
v_call: TRBV5-4
cdr3_aa: CASSLTGAPGYTF
cdr3_nt: TGTGCCAGCAGCTTGACAGGTGCTCCAGGCTACACCTTC

j_call: TRBJ1-2
clone_size: few
d_call: TRBD1
v_call: TRBV5-1
cdr3_aa: CASSLEGQGAQGYTF
cdr3_nt: TGCGCCAGCAGCTTGGAGGGGCAGGGGGCGCAGGGCTACACCTTC

j_call: TRBJ2-1
clone_size: NA
d_call: NA
v_call: TRBV12-3/TRBV12-4
cdr3_aa: CASSFRGFEQFF
cdr3_nt: TGTGCCAGCAGTTTTCGGGGGTTTGAGCAGTTCTTC

j_call: TRBJ1-1
clone_size: NA
d_call: NA
v_call: TRBV5-1
cdr3_aa: CASSRDRYGEAFF
cdr3_nt: TGCGCCAGCAGCAGAGACAGATACGGGGAAGCTTTCTTT

j_call: TRBJ1-2
clone_size: NA
d_call: TRBD1
v_call: TRBV7-2
cdr3_aa: CASSYDQGVGYTF
cdr3_nt: TGTGCCAGCAGCTATGACCAGGGGGTTGGCTACACCTTC

j_call: TRBJ2-2
clone_size: NA
d_call: NA
v_call: TRBV29-1
cdr3_aa: CSVEPGGGTGELFF
cdr3_nt: TGCAGCGTTGAGCCCGGGGGCGGGACCGGGGAGCTGTTTTTT

j_call: TRBJ2-2
clone_size: NA
d_call: TRBD2
v_call: TRBV19
cdr3_aa: CASGGLAGLGDTGELFF
cdr3_nt: TGTGCCAGTGGGGGACTAGCGGGCTTGGGAGACACCGGGGAGCTGTTTTTT

j_call: TRBJ2-3
clone_size: NA
d_call: NA
v_call: TRBV19
cdr3_aa: CASSIRTGTDTQYF
cdr3_nt: TGTGCCAGTAGTATTCGAACAGGCACAGATACGCAGTATTTT

j_call: TRBJ2-2
clone_size: few
d_call: TRBD2
v_call: TRBV2
cdr3_aa: CASSFTSGGATGELFF
cdr3_nt: TGTGCCAGCAGTTTCACTAGCGGGGGGGCCACCGGGGAGCTGTTTTTT

j_call: TRBJ2-1
clone_size: NA
d_call: TRBD1
v_call: TRBV24-1
cdr3_aa: CATSVKGQSSYNEQFF
cdr3_nt: TGTGCCACCAGTGTGAAGGGACAGAGCTCCTACAATGAGCAGTTCTTC

j_call: TRBJ2-3
clone_size: once
d_call: TRBD2
v_call: TRBV19
cdr3_aa: CASRPLAGGKTDTQYF
cdr3_nt: TGTGCCAGTAGACCCCTAGCGGGGGGGAAGACAGATACGCAGTATTTT

j_call: TRBJ2-2
clone_size: NA
d_call: NA
v_call: TRBV6-5
cdr3_aa: CASSYSYTGTTGELFF
cdr3_nt: TGTGCCAGCAGTTACTCGTATACAGGGACAACCGGGGAGCTGTTTTTT

j_call: TRBJ2-5
clone_size: NA
d_call: NA
v_call: TRBV27
cdr3_aa: CASSLRHTETQYF
cdr3_nt: TGTGCCAGCAGTTTAAGGCATACGGAGACCCAGTACTTC

j_call: TRBJ2-6
clone_size: NA
d_call: NA
v_call: TRBV7-8
cdr3_aa: CASRLRQTAPGANVLTF
cdr3_nt: TGTGCCAGCAGACTACGACAGACCGCGCCTGGGGCCAACGTCCTGACTTTC

j_call: TRBJ1-5
clone_size: few
d_call: NA
v_call: TRBV30
cdr3_aa: CAWSRQAGTQHF
cdr3_nt: TGTGCCTGGAGCCGACAGGCAGGCACCCAGCATTTT

j_call: TRBJ2-2
clone_size: once
d_call: TRBD1
v_call: TRBV4-3
cdr3_aa: CASSQDPGGPGELFF
cdr3_nt: TGCGCCAGCAGCCAAGATCCAGGGGGCCCCGGGGAGCTGTTTTTT

j_call: TRBJ1-3
clone_size: NA
d_call: NA
v_call: TRBV12-3/TRBV12-4
cdr3_aa: CASSPSGNTIYF
cdr3_nt: TGTGCCAGCAGCCCGTCTGGAAACACCATATATTTT

j_call: TRBJ2-1
clone_size: NA
d_call: NA
v_call: TRBV13
cdr3_aa: CASSQTRGSSYNEQFF
cdr3_nt: TGTGCCAGCAGCCAAACACGGGGAAGCTCCTACAATGAGCAGTTCTTC

j_call: TRBJ1-5
clone_size: NA
d_call: TRBD1
v_call: TRBV20-1
cdr3_aa: CSASLGGGVYSNQPQHF
cdr3_nt: TGCAGTGCTAGTCTAGGGGGCGGGGTCTATAGCAATCAGCCCCAGCATTTT

j_call: TRBJ2-2
clone_size: NA
d_call: NA
v_call: TRBV4-1
cdr3_aa: CASSQEGRTHTGELFF
cdr3_nt: TGCGCCAGCAGCCAAGAGGGACGTACCCACACCGGGGAGCTGTTTTTT

j_call: TRBJ1-2
clone_size: once
d_call: TRBD1
v_call: TRBV2
cdr3_aa: CASSEEGGYYGYTF
cdr3_nt: TGTGCCAGCAGTGAAGAAGGGGGCTACTATGGCTACACCTTC